The following is a T cell receptor beta chain sequence with its context. The sample is drawn from a study of blood T cell repertoires in COVID-19. Per the original methods: The authors estimated nucleated cell counts from reference gene primer amplification. Data came from immunoSEQ multiplex PCR; TCRdb stores just in-frame clones and leaves some out. For V, J and clone size, that table is used; D and trimming come from the DNA. The table shows some 130,000 clones, with around 89% occurring only once. Germline lookup yields CDR1 MDHEN and CDR2 SYDVKM. This CDR3 is 16 amino acids long. Germline trimming cut 2 bases from V and 0 bases from J; bases unmatched to any gene: 5.

The sequence was collected from a man aged 45-65 years with acute or convalescent COVID-19. The chain couples TRBV28 to TRBJ2-7; 9 bases are a match to TRBD1. Sequencing input: peripheral blood. The CDR3 nucleotides are TGTGCCAGCAGTTTACAGGGACAGGGTCGCTCCTACGAGCAGTACTTC. Translation gives CASSLQGQGRSYEQYF.